The 30 T cell receptor beta chains in this list originate from one sample, sequenced in a study of cytomegalovirus exposure and HLA in healthy donors. With 60 Vbeta and 13 Jbeta primers, the PCR was carried out. Assay: immunoSEQ multiplex PCR; the TCRdb copy retains only in-frame clones and omits some. The top ten hold roughly 1.5% of the sample, which has 150,000 to 200,000 clones, around 74% seen once. Material for sequencing was PBMCs. These receptor sequences come from a girl aged 10 to 17 in good health and CMV-seropositive.

This clone was detected only once. J is TRBJ2-3 and V is TRBV12-5; 10 bases fit TRBD2. The CDR3 contains 17 residues. Germline lookup yields CDR1 LGHNT and CDR2 FRNRAP. V was clipped by 0 bases and J by 2 bases; unmatched bases: 5. CDR3: CASGLVKLAGITDTQYF. The CDR3, as DNA: TGTGCTAGTGGTTTGGTAAAACTAGCGGGGATCACAGATACGCAGTATTTT.

The chain couples TRBV5-8 to TRBJ2-1, with D hard to call. Between the trimmed V and J ends, which lost 0 bases and 6 bases, there was a span of 13 bases. The CDR3 covers 15 residues. The V gene's germline CDR1 is SGHTS and CDR2 YDEGEE. CDR3 DNA sequence: TGTGCCAGCAGCTTGGAGGCGGTCCTAGGCAATGAGCAGTTCTTC. It codes for CASSLEAVLGNEQFF.

V and J are TRBV7-2 and TRBJ2-5; tentatively, D is TRBD2 (7 bases). The CDR3 has 16 residues. Trimming shortened V by 0 bases and J by 4 bases, and 15 bases separated the two germline ends. The V gene's germline CDR1 is SGHTA and CDR2 FQGNSA. Written as DNA, the CDR3 is TGTGCCAGCAGCTTAGCTGGCGGGGGCCTCCGAGAGACCCAGTACTTC. Translated: CASSLAGGGLRETQYF. The full variable domain, completed using reference TRBV7-2 and TRBJ2-5, is GAGVSQSPSNKVTEKGKDVELRCDPISGHTALYWYRQSLGQGLEFLIYFQGNSAPDKSGLPSDRFSAERTGGSVSTLTIQRTQQEDSAVYLCASSLAGGGLRETQYFGPGTRLLVL.

This clone was detected only once. The chain joins TRBV6-5 to TRBJ1-5; D is undetermined. This CDR3 comprises 16 residues. V lost 0 bases and J 0 bases, leaving 9 bases between the germline ends. Germline assignment: CDR1 MNHEY and CDR2 SVGAGI. In DNA form, the CDR3 reads TGTGCCAGCAGTTACTCGATAGTGAATAGCAATCAGCCCCAGCATTTT. Its protein product is CASSYSIVNSNQPQHF.

The chain has TRBV11-2 and TRBJ2-3; TRBD2 matches at 9 bases. With 5 bases clipped from V and 6 bases from J, the junction kept 12 bases outside the gene matches. Germline V lookup: CDR1 SGHAT, CDR2 FQNNGV. The CDR3 covers 16 residues. For the CDR3, the DNA is TGTGCCAGCAGCCGAGAGGGGCGGGGGGGAGGGGATACGCAGTATTTT. Residues: CASSREGRGGGDTQYF. Full variable domain (missing parts from reference TRBV11-2 and TRBJ2-3): EAGVAQSPRYKIIEKRQSVAFWCNPISGHATLYWYQQILGQGPKLLIQFQNNGVVDDSQLPKDRFSAERLKGVDSTLKIQPAKLEDSAVYLCASSREGRGGGDTQYFGPGTRLTVL.

This chain connects TRBV7-9 to TRBJ1-4; D may be TRBD1 (5 bases). V dropped 7 bases and J dropped 3 bases, with 12 bases sitting between them. The germline V gene encodes CDR1 SEHNR and CDR2 FQNEAQ (reference sequence). CDR3 length: 14 amino acids. The CDR3 region is CASTLGAPNEKLFF. CDR3 bases: TGTGCCAGCACCCTAGGGGCGCCTAATGAAAAACTGTTTTTT.

The chain joins TRBV5-1 to TRBJ2-2; D might be TRBD1 (6 bases). Trimming left V 5 bases short and J 0 bases short, with 11 bases between. CDR1 and CDR2 from the germline V gene are SGHRS and YFSETQ. The CDR3 has 15 amino acids. CDR3 region: CASSSGTTNTGELFF. The CDR3 nucleotides are TGCGCCAGCAGTTCCGGGACAACGAACACCGGGGAGCTGTTTTTT.

The rearrangement joins TRBV7-8 to TRBJ2-3; 9 nucleotides match TRBD1. Germline V gene data show CDR1 as SGHVS and CDR2 as FQNEAQ. The CDR3 extends over 14 amino acids. The ends lost 5 bases at V and 6 bases at J; junction bases unmatched: 6. The CDR3 nucleotides are TGTGCCAGCAGCCGACAGGGGGTGGGGGATACGCAGTATTTT. This gives the protein CASSRQGVGDTQYF.

The CDR3 protein is CASSARGITYEQYF. As DNA, the CDR3 is TGTGCCAGCAGTGCCAGGGGCATTACCTACGAGCAGTACTTC. This chain joins TRBV2 and TRBJ2-7, with D perhaps TRBD1 (6 bases). From germline, CDR1 is SNHLY and CDR2 FYNNEI. The CDR3 spans 14 residues. V lost 4 bases and J lost 2, with 12 bases in between.

V is TRBV4-1 and J is TRBJ2-5; 9 bases fit TRBD1. The J call may not be correct, given that the DNA end is closer to TRBJ2-7. The germline V gene encodes CDR1 MGHRA and CDR2 YSYEKL. CDR3 length: 16 amino acids. This chain's CDR3 is CASSPPQGQGPYEQYF. Here the CDR3 DNA reads TGCGCCAGCAGCCCCCCCCAGGGACAGGGCCCCTACGAGCAGTACTTC.

The rearrangement uses TRBV13 and TRBJ2-1; 9 bases align to TRBD2. CDR1 is PRHDT, CDR2 FYEKMQ, per germline (reference sequence). The CDR3 spans 15 residues. J gave up 7 bases and V 5 bases, and 9 bases lay outside the gene matches. CDR3 in amino acids: CASSPAGGPSNEQFF. As DNA, the CDR3 is TGTGCCAGCAGCCCCGCGGGGGGGCCGTCGAATGAGCAGTTCTTC.

The chain uses TRBV5-1 and TRBJ1-6; 8 nucleotides agree with TRBD1. Trimming at V came to 7 bases and at J to 11 bases, leaving 5 bases not matched to a gene. CDR3 size: 12 residues. The germline V gene encodes CDR1 SGHRS and CDR2 YFSETQ. The CDR3 reads CASGTGSTPLHF. The DNA for the CDR3 is TGCGCCAGCGGGACAGGATCTACACCCCTCCACTTT.

The chain recombines TRBV19 with TRBJ2-2; weak D call: TRBD2 (7 bases). Germline V gives CDR1 LNHDA, CDR2 SQIVND (reference sequence). This CDR3 has 16 residues. V was pared by 5 bases and J by 0 bases, with 13 bases between. Written as DNA, the CDR3 is TGTGCCAGTAGTCCGCGGGGGCCTTCGAACACCGGGGAGCTGTTTTTT. Amino acids: CASSPRGPSNTGELFF.

This sequence joins TRBV2 and TRBJ2-3; D unresolved. The germline V gene has CDR1 SNHLY and CDR2 FYNNEI. Trimming removed 7 bases at V and 4 bases at J, with 6 bases between. This CDR3 is 11 amino acids long. In DNA form, the CDR3 reads TGTGCCAGCACTTCCGCAGATACGCAGTATTTT. This codes for CASTSADTQYF.

V is TRBV7-2 and J is TRBJ2-1, with D possibly TRBD2 on 6 matching bases. This CDR3 contains 16 residues. Trimming took 2 bases from V and 0 from J, leaving 11 bases between them. Germline CDR1 and CDR2: SGHTA and FQGNSA. The CDR3 DNA reads as TGTGCCAGCAGCTTAATGGCGGGGAGCTCCTACAATGAGCAGTTCTTC. Encoded protein: CASSLMAGSSYNEQFF.

The DNA of the CDR3 is TGTGCCAGCAGCGTAGGATCGGAGTACTCTGGGGCCAACGTCCTGACTTTC. Residues: CASSVGSEYSGANVLTF. The V call is TRBV9, the J call TRBJ2-6; D is unresolved. CDR1 SGDLS and CDR2 YYNGEE come from the germline V gene. This CDR3 is built from 17 residues. V was clipped by 0 bases and J by 0 bases, with 10 bases between them. The full variable domain, its missing parts supplied by reference TRBV9 and TRBJ2-6, is DSGVTQTPKHLITATGQRVTLRCSPRSGDLSVYWYQQSLDQGLQFLIQYYNGEERAKGNILERFSAQQFPDLHSELNLSSLELGDSALYFCASSVGSEYSGANVLTFGAGSRLTVL.

In its sample, this clone was seen a few times. The chain has TRBV9 and TRBJ2-7, with D possibly matching TRBD2 (7 bases). The germline gives CDR1 SGDLS, CDR2 YYNGEE. The CDR3 spans 15 residues. The V gene lost 4 bases and the J gene lost 4 bases, with 18 bases spanning the gap. The CDR3 reads CASSHGGLAEYEQYF. The CDR3 region has the DNA TGTGCCAGCAGCCACGGGGGGCTAGCGGAATACGAGCAGTACTTC. The entire variable domain, with the rest obtained from reference TRBV9 and TRBJ2-7, is as follows: DSGVTQTPKHLITATGQRVTLRCSPRSGDLSVYWYQQSLDQGLQFLIQYYNGEERAKGNILERFSAQQFPDLHSELNLSSLELGDSALYFCASSHGGLAEYEQYFGPGTRLTVT.

The chain is built from TRBV6-6 and TRBJ1-2; D is undetermined. CDR3 size: 14 residues. Germline CDR1 MNHNY, CDR2 SVGAGI (reference sequence). V was trimmed by 0 bases and J by 4 bases, leaving 9 bases between them. The CDR3 loop reads CASSYSRQIYGYTF. The DNA of the CDR3 is TGTGCCAGCAGTTACTCGAGACAAATCTATGGCTACACCTTC.

The V and J genes are TRBV6-5 and TRBJ2-2, with 8 nucleotides matching TRBD1. V shed 4 bases, J shed 4 bases, and the junction held 8 bases outside the gene matches. Germline assignment: CDR1 MNHEY and CDR2 SVGAGI. The CDR3 is 16 residues long. CDR3 protein: CASSFFTGGGTGELFF. The CDR3 DNA sequence: TGTGCCAGCAGTTTCTTTACAGGGGGTGGCACCGGGGAGCTGTTTTTT.

Here the CDR3 reads CASSRGQGNRQPGGYTF. CDR3 sequence (DNA): TGCGCCAGCAGCCGGGGACAGGGGAATCGACAGCCTGGTGGCTACACCTTC. The rearrangement links TRBV5-1 to TRBJ1-2; 10 bases match TRBD1. CDR1 and CDR2 (germline): SGHRS, YFSETQ. The CDR3 totals 17 residues. After removal of 4 bases from V and 7 bases from J, the junction contained 16 bases not matched to a gene.

The V gene is TRBV19, the J gene TRBJ2-5; TRBD1 aligns across 11 bases. CDR3 length: 15 amino acids. Germline CDR1 reads LNHDA; CDR2 reads SQIVND (reference sequence). V trimming: 3 bases; J trimming: 4 bases; junction bases outside the gene matches: 4. The CDR3 loop is CASSIWGQGGETQYF. The CDR3 DNA follows: TGTGCCAGTAGTATTTGGGGACAGGGGGGAGAGACCCAGTACTTC.

The chain joins TRBV13 to TRBJ2-3; possible D gene TRBD2, 6 bases. Germline values: CDR1 PRHDT, CDR2 FYEKMQ (reference sequence). V was clipped by 5 bases and J by 4 bases, with 13 bases between them. The CDR3 is 14 amino acids. CDR3 in DNA: TGTGCCAGCAGCAGGAGGAGGGTCTCAGATACGCAGTATTTT. Protein sequence: CASSRRRVSDTQYF.

This chain connects TRBV9 to TRBJ2-1, with TRBD2 matching over 8 bases. Germline V gene lookup returns CDR1 SGDLS and CDR2 YYNGEE. The length of the CDR3 is 15 residues. V was pared by 0 bases and J by 9 bases, with 8 bases of the junction left unmatched. The CDR3 DNA reads as TGTGCCAGCAGCGTAGAGGCAGGGACTAGGGCTGAGCAGTTCTTC. Its protein is CASSVEAGTRAEQFF.

The chain links TRBV19 to TRBJ2-5, with 7 bases that match TRBD1. The germline CDR1 and CDR2 sequences are LNHDA and SQIVND (reference sequence). This CDR3 is built from 16 residues. V trimming: 5 bases; J trimming: 3 bases; junction bases outside the gene matches: 12. The CDR3: CASSARQGSKEETQYF. Here the CDR3 DNA reads TGTGCCAGTAGTGCCCGACAGGGCTCGAAGGAAGAGACCCAGTACTTC.

The chain uses TRBV12-5 and TRBJ2-7; weak D call: TRBD2 (6 bases). The CDR3 runs to 14 residues. Per the germline V gene, CDR1 is LGHNT and CDR2 is FRNRAP. V was shortened by 5 bases and J by 0 bases, with 11 bases between the two germline ends. The CDR3 DNA sequence: TGTGCTAGTGGTGAGTTAGCGGACTCCTACGAGCAGTACTTC. It codes for CASGELADSYEQYF. The full variable domain, rest sourced from reference TRBV12-5 and TRBJ2-7, is DARVTQTPRHKVTEMGQEVTMRCQPILGHNTVFWYRQTMMQGLELLAYFRNRAPLDDSGMPKDRFSAEMPDATLATLKIQPSEPRDSAVYFCASGELADSYEQYFGPGTRLTVT.

As regards this clone: Distinct nucleotide sequences in the sample also encode this CDR3. This chain connects TRBV5-1 to TRBJ2-3; D is perhaps TRBD1 (5 bases). From germline, CDR1 is SGHRS and CDR2 YFSETQ. The CDR3 contains 14 residues. V was clipped by 1 base and J by 0 bases, with 6 bases between them. CDR3 nucleotides: TGCGCCAGCAGCTTGACAGGTAGCACAGATACGCAGTATTTT. Translated: CASSLTGSTDTQYF.

The chain links TRBV19 to TRBJ2-7, with D possibly matching TRBD2 (6 bases). Germline CDR1 and CDR2: LNHDA and SQIVND (reference sequence). The CDR3 sequence is 15 residues long. V was trimmed by 0 bases and J by 1 base, leaving 10 bases between them. This CDR3 is CASSIDGGISYEQYF. The CDR3 nucleotides are TGTGCCAGTAGTATAGACGGGGGAATTTCCTACGAGCAGTACTTC.

The chain has TRBV7-9 and TRBJ1-5; TRBD1 agrees at 9 bases. CDR3 length: 16 amino acids. V lost 5 bases and J lost 7; bases outside the gene matches: 12. The V gene's germline CDR1 is SEHNR and CDR2 FQNEAQ (reference sequence). DNA for the CDR3: TGTGCCAGCAGCCGAACCGGGACAGGGATGTACCAGCCCCAGCATTTT. This encodes CASSRTGTGMYQPQHF.

The V and J genes are TRBV2 and TRBJ1-4; D possibly corresponds to TRBD1 (6 bases). The CDR3 is 14 amino acids. Trimming removed 6 bases from V and 5 bases from J, with 13 bases in between. The germline gives CDR1 SNHLY, CDR2 FYNNEI. This chain's CDR3 is CASRAGTPNEKLFF. The CDR3 DNA reads TGTGCCAGCAGAGCCGGGACACCGAATGAAAAACTGTTTTTT.

This clone was seen a single time. The rearrangement links TRBV9 to TRBJ2-5; D is perhaps TRBD2 (5 bases). Trimming pared 0 bases from V and 2 bases from J, leaving 14 bases between. CDR3 length: 16 residues. Germline V gene data show CDR1 as SGDLS and CDR2 as YYNGEE. The CDR3 is CASSVDMGSLQETQYF. CDR3 coding DNA: TGTGCCAGCAGCGTAGACATGGGGAGCTTACAAGAGACCCAGTACTTC.